This entry features one T cell receptor beta chain sequence. Its antigen is undetermined. This CDR3 is 13 amino acids long. The germline V gene encodes CDR1 MNHNS and CDR2 SASEGT. Trimming cost V 6 bases and J 9 bases; bases outside gene matches: 6. Of the isolated RNA, all was reverse transcribed, and so the sequenced material was expressed TCRB transcripts. The repertoire was sequenced with immunoSEQ multiplex PCR; TCRdb's copy has only in-frame clones and lacks some. The sample yields 630,000 or so clones, around 15% seen once. These data are taken from a study of beta chain features in type 1 diabetes. Overall study results and limits: Patients' naive, central memory and Treg TCRB repertoires seemed closer to one another than those of healthy donors. Unsettled here was the matter of whether HLA type influences TCRB rearrangement. Shorter TCRB CDR3s, moderately but significantly so, marked every one of the four CD4+ subsets in Type 1 diabetes patients.

There was one heparinised blood draw per donor, averaging roughly 110 mL. Isolation of CD4+ naive, central memory, regulatory and stem cell-like memory cells was achieved by sorting via CD45RO/CCR7/CD25/CD127/CD95/CD27. This receptor was identified in a man younger than 35 with type 1 diabetes. Sequenced input: naive CD4+ T cells from blood. The J gene is TRBJ2-1, the V gene TRBV6-1; the match to TRBD2 covers 9 bases. DNA for the CDR3: TGTGCCAGCAGATCTAGCGGGAAGGTTGAGCAGTTCTTC. It translates to CASRSSGKVEQFF.